The 22 T cell receptor beta chains below come from one sample, sequenced in a study of T-cell reconstitution after alpha-beta-depleted transplantation in children. As it was prepared, the TCRbeta library received unique molecular identifiers. Each CDR3 protein gets one entry after TCRdb re-called the PCR reads with MiXCR. This sample has roughly 310,000 distinct CDR3 sequences, with approximately 20% found just once. The input for sequencing was PBMCs, mostly from graft donor cells, taken 180 days after TCRalphabeta/CD19-depleted stem cell transplant. Receptor source: a male patient aged 5 to 17 who had a stem cell transplant for acute lymphoblastic leukemia, so the T cells may come from the graft donor.

V usage is TRBV6-5 and J usage is TRBJ2-2, with D hard to call. V was trimmed by 2 bases and J by 3 bases, leaving 7 bases between them. This CDR3 has 14 residues. From germline, CDR1 is MNHEY and CDR2 SVGAGI. CDR3 bases: TGTGCCAGCAGTTACAGGCAGTACACCGGGGAGCTGTTTTTT. Translating it yields CASSYRQYTGELFF.

The chain combines TRBV5-1 with TRBJ2-7; D gene unclear. CDR3 length: 15 amino acids. Trimming left V 0 bases short and J 0 bases short, with 10 bases between. Germline V gene sequence: CDR1 SGHRS, CDR2 YFSETQ. The CDR3 DNA reads TGCGCCAGCAGCTTGGGGGTCCCACTCTCCTACGAGCAGTACTTC. Translated, it gives CASSLGVPLSYEQYF.

The chain employs TRBV11-2 and TRBJ2-7; perhaps TRBD1 as D (5 bases). Trimming stripped 4 bases from V and 4 bases from J, with 20 bases between. The V gene's germline CDR1 is SGHAT and CDR2 FQNNGV. The CDR3 is 16 amino acids. DNA of the CDR3: TGTGCCAGCAGCTCGAACCGGGCCAAGGGGCTGTACGAGCAGTACTTC. Its translation is CASSSNRAKGLYEQYF.

This clonotype was seen only a few times. The chain recombines TRBV29-1 with TRBJ1-1; D perhaps matches TRBD1 (6 bases). The CDR3 extends over 12 amino acids. Germline V gene data show CDR1 as SQVTM and CDR2 as ANQGSEA. V lost 6 bases and J 4 bases, leaving 12 bases between the germline ends. The CDR3 region has the DNA TGCAGCGTCGCCACAGGGAGCACTGAAGCTTTCTTT. Its translation is CSVATGSTEAFF.

The chain is built from TRBV15 and TRBJ2-3; 13 bases line up with TRBD2. CDR3 length: 13 amino acids. Germline CDR1 and CDR2: LNHNV and YYDKDF (reference sequence). DNA of the CDR3: TGTGCTACTAGCGGGAGGGCCTCAGATACGCAGTATTTT. As protein: CATSGRASDTQYF.

The CDR3 sequence: CSARDQNGRALTGELFF. The CDR3 region has the DNA TGCAGTGCTAGAGATCAAAACGGGAGGGCCCTCACCGGGGAGCTGTTTTTT. This chain uses TRBV20-1 with TRBJ2-2, with 8 nucleotides matching TRBD2. The CDR3 is 17 residues long. Germline V CDR1 and CDR2: DFQATT, SNEGSKA (reference sequence). V dropped 0 bases and J dropped 4; count of bases not matched to a gene: 10.

The sample holds a few counts of this clonotype. The CDR3 protein is CSATGVYYGYTF. The CDR3 DNA reads TGCAGTGCTACGGGGGTTTACTATGGCTACACCTTC. This rearrangement joins TRBV20-1 to TRBJ1-2; D is perhaps TRBD1 (5 bases). From germline, CDR1 is DFQATT and CDR2 SNEGSKA (reference sequence). V was clipped by 4 bases and J by 3 bases, with 9 bases between them. This CDR3 has 12 amino acids.

This clonotype was picked up a small number of times. This CDR3 reads CATSDLGGQETQYF. DNA for the CDR3: TGTGCCACCAGTGATTTGGGGGGGCAAGAGACCCAGTACTTC. V is TRBV24-1 and J is TRBJ2-5; possible D gene TRBD2, 6 bases. Per germline, CDR1 KGHDR and CDR2 SFDVKD. Trimming removed 0 bases at V and 2 bases at J, with 6 bases between. The CDR3 is 14 residues long.

This clonotype was observed a handful of times. The genes are TRBV5-1 and TRBJ2-3, with D maybe TRBD2 (6 bases). CDR3 size: 17 residues. Germline assignment: CDR1 SGHRS and CDR2 YFSETQ. V lost 0 bases and J 1 base, leaving 15 bases between the germline ends. The CDR3, as DNA: TGCGCCAGCAGCTTGGATCGGCGGGACGGGGGCACAGATACGCAGTATTTT. Its translation: CASSLDRRDGGTDTQYF.

The rearrangement links TRBV10-2 to TRBJ2-5; D not certain. The CDR3 is made up of 14 amino acids. Trimming removed 2 bases from V and 4 bases from J, with 11 bases in between. CDR1 WSHSY and CDR2 SAAADI come from the germline V gene. The chain's CDR3 is CASSEISPPETQYF. The DNA of the CDR3 is TGCGCCAGCAGTGAGATAAGTCCACCAGAGACCCAGTACTTC.

This chain joins TRBV20-1 and TRBJ2-7, with a tentative D call TRBD1 (5 bases). The germline V gene encodes CDR1 DFQATT and CDR2 SNEGSKA (reference sequence). CDR3 length: 13 amino acids. V was shortened by 6 bases and J by 3 bases, with 15 bases between the two germline ends. CDR3 in DNA: TGCAGTGCCATGACAGACATGCTCTACGAGCAGTACTTC. This gives the protein CSAMTDMLYEQYF.

CDR3: CASSNTAGTRYYEQYF. CDR3 in DNA: TGTGCCAGCAGTAATACAGCGGGAACTAGATACTACGAGCAGTACTTC. This sequence joins TRBV6-1 and TRBJ2-7, with 7 bases that match TRBD2. Germline assignment: CDR1 MNHNS and CDR2 SASEGT. V lost 5 bases, J lost 3 bases, and 13 bases stayed unmatched. CDR3 size: 16 residues.

Note on this clonotype: One junction end does not reproduce the germline sequence, and a read error may be involved. J is TRBJ2-3 and V is TRBV7-3, with TRBD2 identical over 10 bases. Germline values: CDR1 SGHTA, CDR2 FQGTGA. The CDR3 length is 17 residues. CDR3 in DNA: TGTGCCAGCAGCTTAAAGGGACTAGCGACCCTCGCAGATACGCAGTATTTC. Translation: CASSLKGLATLADTQYF. Full variable domain (remainder filled in from reference TRBV7-3 and TRBJ2-3): GAGVSQTPSNKVTEKGKYVELRCDPISGHTALYWYRQSLGQGPEFLIYFQGTGAADDSGLPNDRFFAVRPEGSVSTLKIQRTERGDSAVYLCASSLKGLATLADTQYFGPGTRLTVL.

The J gene is TRBJ2-1, the V gene TRBV20-1; 7 nucleotides match TRBD1. Germline V CDR1 and CDR2: DFQATT, SNEGSKA (reference sequence). This CDR3 region has 15 residues. Unmatched junction bases numbered 4, after V lost 0 bases and J lost 2 bases. The CDR3 bases are TGCAGTGCTAGAGAGGCCAGGGGGACCTACAATGAGCAGTTCTTC. Translated: CSAREARGTYNEQFF.

The genes are TRBV2 and TRBJ2-7; 10 bases fit TRBD1. The ends lost 7 bases at V and 3 bases at J; junction bases unmatched: 9. The length of the CDR3 is 15 residues. Per the germline V gene, CDR1 is SNHLY and CDR2 is FYNNEI. The CDR3 region has the DNA TGTGCCAGCAAGGCTCCGGGACAGGGGATCTACGAGCAGTACTTC. Translating it yields CASKAPGQGIYEQYF.

This clonotype was found a few times. CDR3 sequence (DNA): TGTGCCAGCAGCACCCTAGCGGGAGGGTCCTACGAGCAGTACTTC. Protein: CASSTLAGGSYEQYF. The J gene is TRBJ2-7, the V gene TRBV7-3; 12 bases are shared with TRBD2. V lost 5 bases, J lost 1 base, and 3 bases stayed unmatched. CDR3 length: 15 amino acids. The V gene's germline CDR1 is SGHTA and CDR2 FQGTGA.

This clonotype was found a few times. The chain uses TRBV5-5 and TRBJ1-2; 9 bases are a match to TRBD1. The CDR3 length is 16 residues. CDR1 and CDR2 (germline): SGHKS, YYEKEE (reference sequence). V shed 2 bases, J shed 9 bases, and the junction held 14 bases outside the gene matches. The CDR3 DNA reads as TGTGCCAGCAGCTTCGGACCGGGACAGGGTGAGGAACGCTACACCTTC. Translated, it gives CASSFGPGQGEERYTF.

This chain links TRBV4-1 with TRBJ1-5, with D possibly TRBD1 on 6 matching bases. V was shortened by 5 bases and J by 5 bases, with 19 bases between the two germline ends. The CDR3 runs 16 residues. Germline V gives CDR1 MGHRA, CDR2 YSYEKL. CDR3 sequence: CASSTRDIERHQPQHF. CDR3 bases: TGCGCCAGCAGCACCCGGGACATCGAACGTCATCAGCCCCAGCATTTT.

The rearrangement joins TRBV7-9 to TRBJ1-4; D not resolved. Germline lookup yields CDR1 SEHNR and CDR2 FQNEAQ (reference sequence). The CDR3 is 15 amino acids. Trimming cost V 2 bases and J 7 bases, with 14 bases left between them. CDR3 coding DNA: TGTGCCAGCAGCTTATGGGGAGAGGAGGGTGAAAAACTGTTTTTT. Its translation is CASSLWGEEGEKLFF. The full variable domain, completed using reference TRBV7-9 and TRBJ1-4, is DTGVSQNPRHKITKRGQNVTFRCDPISEHNRLYWYRQTLGQGPEFLTYFQNEAQLEKSRLLSDRFSAERPKGSFSTLEIQRTEQGDSAMYLCASSLWGEEGEKLFFGSGTQLSVL.

The V call is TRBV15, the J call TRBJ2-3; tentative D call: TRBD2 (5 bases). Trimming removed 0 bases at V and 1 base at J, with 8 bases between. CDR3 size: 15 residues. Germline V CDR1 and CDR2: LNHNV, YYDKDF (reference sequence). The CDR3 sequence: CATSREFSGTDTQYF. The CDR3 region has the DNA TGTGCCACCAGCAGAGAGTTTAGCGGCACAGATACGCAGTATTTT.

The table lists this clonotype with a few counts. The chain couples TRBV5-6 to TRBJ1-2, with 7 bases aligning to TRBD1. The germline V gene encodes CDR1 SGHDT and CDR2 YYEEEE. Trimming removed 0 bases from V and 4 bases from J; junction bases left unmatched: 6. This CDR3 has 15 residues. The DNA of the CDR3 is TGTGCCAGCAGCTTGGAGCGGGCAGGGGGCTATGGCTACACCTTC. Amino acid sequence: CASSLERAGGYGYTF.

The sample holds a few counts of this clonotype. The rearrangement uses TRBV7-3 and TRBJ2-7; tentative D call: TRBD1 (6 bases). Germline lookup yields CDR1 SGHTA and CDR2 FQGTGA. Trimming removed 5 bases at V and 9 bases at J, with 11 bases between. The CDR3 sequence is 11 residues long. CDR3 protein: CASSPGVRQYF. DNA of the CDR3: TGTGCCAGCAGCCCAGGGGTAAGGCAGTACTTC. The full variable domain, in which reference TRBV7-3 and TRBJ2-7 provide the parts outside the CDR3, is GAGVSQTPSNKVTEKGKYVELRCDPISGHTALYWYRQSLGQGPEFLIYFQGTGAADDSGLPNDRFFAVRPEGSVSTLKIQRTERGDSAVYLCASSPGVRQYFGPGTRLTVT.